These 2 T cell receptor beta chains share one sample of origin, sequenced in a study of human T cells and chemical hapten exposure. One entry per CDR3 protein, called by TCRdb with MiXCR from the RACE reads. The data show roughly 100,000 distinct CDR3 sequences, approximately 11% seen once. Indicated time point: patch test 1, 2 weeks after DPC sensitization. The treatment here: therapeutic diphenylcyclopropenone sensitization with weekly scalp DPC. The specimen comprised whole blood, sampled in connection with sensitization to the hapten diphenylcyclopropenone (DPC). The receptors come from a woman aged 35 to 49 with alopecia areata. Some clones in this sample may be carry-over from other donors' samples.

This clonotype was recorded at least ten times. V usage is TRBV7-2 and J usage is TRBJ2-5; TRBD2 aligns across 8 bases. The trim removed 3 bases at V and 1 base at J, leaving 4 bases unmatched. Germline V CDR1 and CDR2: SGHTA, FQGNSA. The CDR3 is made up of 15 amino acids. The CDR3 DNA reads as TGTGCCAGCAGCTTCGTAGCGGGGCCCCAAGAGACCCAGTACTTC. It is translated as CASSFVAGPQETQYF.

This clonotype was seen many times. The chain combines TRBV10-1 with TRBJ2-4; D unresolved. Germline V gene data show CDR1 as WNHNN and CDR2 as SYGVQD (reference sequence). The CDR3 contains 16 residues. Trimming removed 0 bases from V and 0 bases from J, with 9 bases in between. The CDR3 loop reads CASSESIQTAKNIQYF. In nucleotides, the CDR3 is TGCGCCAGCAGTGAGTCGATACAGACAGCCAAAAACATTCAGTACTTC.